Sequencing of this T cell receptor (beta chain) was carried out in a study of T-cell memory formation after mild COVID-19. CDR3 size: 14 residues. Germline V gene sequence: CDR1 SGHTA, CDR2 FQGNSA. Points from the study as a whole: Later expanders leaned CD4+, whereas clones that contracted between day 15 and 85 were balanced CD4/CD8.

Each CDR3 protein gets one entry after TCRdb re-called the 5' RACE reads with MiXCR. The sample lists a few hundred thousand distinct CDR3 sequences, 20% to 25% seen once, with around 20% in the top ten. For this clonotype: Antigen specificity is unknown. One junction end disagrees with the germline gene, perhaps due to a read error.

The gene calls are TRBV7-2 and TRBJ1-2; no clear D. What was sequenced was PBMCs or a T cell subset sorted from them (not recorded which). The source of this sequence is a man aged 18-30 years who had mild COVID-19 (a few samples of this study predate the infection). Cell type and time point are not known. As DNA, the CDR3 is TGTGCCAGCAGTTTAGGGCTGGGTGACTATGGCTACACCTTC. Translated, it gives CASSLGLGDYGYTF.